These 30 T cell receptor beta chains were sequenced from one sample in a study of T cells in Graves' hyperthyroidism and ophthalmopathy. RNA transcripts were the template for amplifying TCR beta CDR3 regions. The HTBI set primed first-round TCR CDR3 RT-PCR. MiXCR was run by TCRdb on the multiplex PCR reads, yielding one entry per CDR3 protein. The table lists approximately 400,000 distinct CDR3 sequences, roughly 14% of them singletons. The material sequenced was blood. All receptors derive from a woman aged 18-29 years with Graves' hyperthyroidism.

Many counts were recorded for this clonotype. The chain recombines TRBV11-2 with TRBJ2-7; TRBD1 is a possible D gene (6 bases). Germline V gives CDR1 SGHAT, CDR2 FQNNGV. This CDR3 is built from 14 residues. The V gene lost 4 bases and the J gene lost 2 bases, with 12 bases spanning the gap. CDR3 loop: CASSSLTGTYEQYF. The DNA for the CDR3 is TGTGCCAGCAGCTCCCTGACAGGAACCTACGAGCAGTACTTC.

The table lists this clonotype with many counts. The chain has TRBV4-3 and TRBJ1-1; no clear D. Trimming pared 0 bases from V and 0 bases from J, leaving 8 bases between. Looked up from germline, CDR1 is LGHNA and CDR2 is YSLEER. The CDR3 runs 15 residues. The CDR3 coding sequence is TGCGCCAGCAGCCAAGATCAAAGTTTGAACACTGAAGCTTTCTTT. It translates to CASSQDQSLNTEAFF.

For the CDR3, the DNA is TGTGCCAGCAGCTACGGACTAGCGGGAGGAAAAAACACCGGGGAGCTGTTTTTT. Residues: CASSYGLAGGKNTGELFF. The rearrangement links TRBV7-9 to TRBJ2-2; 14 positions match TRBD2. Germline CDR1 SEHNR, CDR2 FQNEAQ (reference sequence). This CDR3 contains 18 residues. V trimming: 4 bases; J trimming: 2 bases; junction bases outside the gene matches: 6.

This clonotype was seen at least ten times. The rearrangement uses TRBV28 and TRBJ2-5; tentatively, D is TRBD2 (5 bases). Trimming pared 8 bases from V and 2 bases from J, leaving 15 bases between. CDR1 is MDHEN and CDR2 is SYDVKM in the germline V gene. The CDR3 loop spans 14 amino acids. As DNA, the CDR3 is TGTGCCAGCTTCCTCAGCGGCAGACAAGAGACCCAGTACTTC. This translates into CASFLSGRQETQYF.

This clonotype appeared many times. This chain connects TRBV27 to TRBJ2-1; TRBD1 is a possible D gene (6 bases). The CDR3 totals 13 residues. The V and J ends lost 8 bases and 11 bases respectively, with 19 bases between them. CDR1 and CDR2 (germline): MNHEY, SMNVEV (reference sequence). In DNA, the CDR3 is TGTGCCAGCCGATTCAGACAGGCCTCTCAGCAGTTCTTC. It codes for CASRFRQASQQFF.

The J gene is TRBJ1-2, the V gene TRBV20-1; no clear D gene. This CDR3 spans 12 amino acids. Looked up from germline, CDR1 is DFQATT and CDR2 is SNEGSKA (reference sequence). The CDR3 here is CRVAGVNYGYTF. CDR3 bases: TGCAGGGTCGCCGGGGTCAACTATGGCTACACCTTC.

This clonotype showed up just a few times. The rearrangement links TRBV7-2 to TRBJ2-7, with 7 bases that match TRBD1. The CDR3 has 15 residues. The V gene end was trimmed by 4 bases and the J gene end by 1 base; junction bases not matched to a gene: 7. Per the germline V gene, CDR1 is SGHTA and CDR2 is FQGNSA. The CDR3 DNA sequence: TGTGCCAGCAGCTCGAGACAGGGCGCATCCTACGAGCAGTACTTC. Its translation is CASSSRQGASYEQYF. Full variable domain (rest looked up from reference TRBV7-2 and TRBJ2-7): GAGVSQSPSNKVTEKGKDVELRCDPISGHTALYWYRQSLGQGLEFLIYFQGNSAPDKSGLPSDRFSAERTGGSVSTLTIQRTQQEDSAVYLCASSSRQGASYEQYFGPGTRLTVT.

The table lists this clonotype with a count of one. The V gene is TRBV6-6, the J gene TRBJ1-5; possible D gene TRBD1, 6 bases. There are 15 residues in the CDR3. The germline gives CDR1 MNHNY, CDR2 SVGAGI (reference sequence). Trimming took off 0 bases at V and 7 bases at J, with 13 bases between the two ends. The CDR3 region has the DNA TGTGCCAGCAGTTACTCGAGAGAGGGGGGGCAGCCCCAGCATTTT. This translates into CASSYSREGGQPQHF.

The sample holds many counts of this clonotype. The rearrangement uses TRBV20-1 and TRBJ2-7; D remains ambiguous. The CDR3 length is 12 residues. Trimming removed 0 bases at V and 4 bases at J, with 7 bases between. Germline CDR1 and CDR2: DFQATT and SNEGSKA (reference sequence). The DNA for the CDR3 is TGCAGTGCTAGAGATGTGGGGTACGAGCAGTACTTC. Translated, it gives CSARDVGYEQYF.

Ten or more counts support this clonotype. This chain links TRBV28 with TRBJ1-1; D is possibly TRBD1 (5 bases). The CDR3 is 11 residues long. V was cut by 7 bases and J by 5 bases, with 8 bases left in between. Germline loops: CDR1 MDHEN, CDR2 SYDVKM. The CDR3, as DNA: TGTGCCAGCACCTGGGGGACTGAAGCTTTCTTT. Amino acid sequence: CASTWGTEAFF. The full variable domain, its missing parts supplied by reference TRBV28 and TRBJ1-1, is DVKVTQSSRYLVKRTGEKVFLECVQDMDHENMFWYRQDPGLGLRLIYFSYDVKMKEKGDIPEGYSVSREKKERFSLILESASTNQTSMYLCASTWGTEAFFGQGTRLTVV.

The sample holds a few counts of this clonotype. One junction end does not reproduce the germline sequence, and a read error may be involved. The V and J genes are TRBV5-6 and TRBJ1-1; possibly TRBD1 for D (6 bases). This CDR3 region has 15 residues. Per germline, CDR1 SGHDT and CDR2 YYEEEE. The CDR3 nucleotides read TGTGCCAGCAGCCGGAGTCAGGGCTGGGACACTGTAGCTTTCTTT. It translates to CASSRSQGWDTVAFF.

The V gene is TRBV6-2 or TRBV6-3, the J gene TRBJ1-2; TRBD1 agrees at 10 bases. The V segment lost 5 bases and the J segment 8 bases; nucleotides outside the gene matches: 11. CDR1 and CDR2 from the germline V gene are MNHEY and SVGEGT. The CDR3 runs to 15 residues. The CDR3 nucleotides are TGTGCCAGCAGTCGAAGGGCCGGGACAGGGGTCGGCTACACCTTC. Translated: CASSRRAGTGVGYTF.

This clonotype was detected a few times. The chain employs TRBV20-1 and TRBJ2-7, with 7 bases identical to TRBD2. From germline, CDR1 is DFQATT and CDR2 SNEGSKA (reference sequence). This CDR3 is built from 15 residues. The V segment lost 1 base and the J segment 0 bases; nucleotides outside the gene matches: 6. This CDR3 is CSARVLAGDSYEQYF. The CDR3, as DNA: TGCAGTGCTAGAGTATTAGCGGGCGACTCCTACGAGCAGTACTTC.

J is TRBJ1-1 and V is TRBV7-8; D is possibly TRBD1 (5 bases). Trimming cost V 5 bases and J 9 bases, with 16 bases left between them. This CDR3 contains 13 residues. Germline values: CDR1 SGHVS, CDR2 FQNEAQ. The CDR3 coding sequence is TGTGCCAGCAGCCCGATAAGAGGGACCAAAGCTTTCTTT. Protein: CASSPIRGTKAFF.

The chain recombines TRBV7-2 with TRBJ2-7, with 8 nucleotides matching TRBD1. Germline V CDR1 and CDR2: SGHTA, FQGNSA. V lost 4 bases and J lost 0; bases outside the gene matches: 8. This CDR3 is 16 amino acids long. CDR3 nucleotide sequence: TGTGCCAGCAGCTCCCCGGACAGGGCCTTCTCCTACGAGCAGTACTTC. Protein product: CASSSPDRAFSYEQYF. Full variable domain (remainder filled in from reference TRBV7-2 and TRBJ2-7): GAGVSQSPSNKVTEKGKDVELRCDPISGHTALYWYRQSLGQGLEFLIYFQGNSAPDKSGLPSDRFSAERTGGSVSTLTIQRTQQEDSAVYLCASSSPDRAFSYEQYFGPGTRLTVT.

This clonotype was found many times. The rearrangement joins TRBV3-1 to TRBJ2-7; D uncertain. V shed 3 bases and J shed 1 base, with 13 bases lying between them. This CDR3 comprises 15 residues. Germline loops: CDR1 LGHDT, CDR2 YNNKEL (reference sequence). DNA of the CDR3: TGTGCCAGCAGCCAGGGGTTAAGCCCTTCCTACGAGCAGTACTTC. This gives the protein CASSQGLSPSYEQYF.

This clonotype has a handful of counts. The genes are TRBV6-2 or TRBV6-3 and TRBJ2-1; 11 nucleotides match TRBD2. V lost 5 bases and J lost 7; bases outside the gene matches: 10. This CDR3 spans 16 amino acids. The germline V gene has CDR1 MNHEY and CDR2 SVGEGT. This CDR3 reads CASSQTGTSGENEQFF. The CDR3, as DNA: TGTGCCAGCAGTCAGACCGGGACTAGCGGAGAAAATGAGCAGTTCTTC.

This clonotype appeared many times. The V gene is TRBV7-9, the J gene TRBJ2-2; D ambiguous. Germline CDR1 is SEHNR and CDR2 is FQNEAQ (reference sequence). Trimming removed 3 bases at V and 4 bases at J, with 6 bases between. This CDR3 region has 13 residues. CDR3 protein: CASSFRTTGELFF. The CDR3 DNA reads as TGTGCCAGCAGCTTCCGGACCACCGGGGAGCTGTTTTTT.

The table lists this clonotype with a few counts. This chain links TRBV19 with TRBJ2-3, with D perhaps matching TRBD2 (6 bases). Germline values: CDR1 LNHDA, CDR2 SQIVND (reference sequence). With 3 bases removed from V and 2 bases from J, the gap between germline ends came to 9 bases. The CDR3 is 14 amino acids. The CDR3, as DNA: TGTGCCAGTAGTATGGCGGGATTCACAGATACGCAGTATTTT. Protein product: CASSMAGFTDTQYF. Filled out from reference TRBV19 and TRBJ2-3, the complete variable domain reads DGGITQSPKYLFRKEGQNVTLSCEQNLNHDAMYWYRQDPGQGLRLIYYSQIVNDFQKGDIAEGYSVSREKKESFPLTVTSAQKNPTAFYLCASSMAGFTDTQYFGPGTRLTVL.

This clonotype was counted a few times. The rearrangement uses TRBV28 and TRBJ2-2; TRBD2 agrees at 12 bases. The CDR3 spans 14 residues. CDR1 is MDHEN and CDR2 is SYDVKM in the germline V gene. V was clipped by 8 bases and J by 7 bases; unmatched bases: 5. CDR3 residues: CASFQGLAGGELFF. CDR3 in DNA: TGTGCCAGCTTCCAGGGACTAGCGGGCGGGGAGCTGTTTTTT.

This clonotype has a count of ten or more. The chain uses TRBV5-1 and TRBJ2-1; D call uncertain. The V gene lost 0 bases and the J gene lost 0 bases, with 7 bases spanning the gap. Germline V gene lookup returns CDR1 SGHRS and CDR2 YFSETQ. CDR3 length: 15 amino acids. The CDR3 protein is CASSLAESSYNEQFF. The CDR3 nucleotides are TGCGCCAGCAGCTTGGCGGAGAGCTCCTACAATGAGCAGTTCTTC.

This sequence joins TRBV6-5 and TRBJ2-7; D might be TRBD2 (6 bases). CDR1 and CDR2 from the germline V gene are MNHEY and SVGAGI. V was trimmed by 0 bases and J by 1 base, leaving 13 bases between them. This CDR3 is 16 amino acids long. CDR3 DNA: TGTGCCAGCAGTTACTCGAGCCTAGCGACTTCCTACGAGCAGTACTTC. Its protein is CASSYSSLATSYEQYF.

This clonotype was picked up many times. This chain links TRBV12-3 or TRBV12-4 with TRBJ2-4; the match to TRBD2 covers 8 bases. This CDR3 comprises 16 residues. With V trimmed by 4 bases and J by 5 bases, 10 bases remained unmatched. As DNA, the CDR3 is TGTGCCAGCAGTTCGATCTTCCGGGAGGGCGAAAACATTCAGTACTTC. This encodes CASSSIFREGENIQYF.

J is TRBJ2-5 and V is TRBV5-4; D remains ambiguous. The CDR3 is made up of 13 amino acids. V lost 4 bases and J lost 1, with 8 bases in between. Germline V gene sequence: CDR1 SGHNT, CDR2 YYREEE (reference sequence). This CDR3 is CASSPFGQETQYF. The CDR3 DNA follows: TGTGCCAGCAGCCCTTTTGGCCAAGAGACCCAGTACTTC.

The chain joins TRBV7-8 to TRBJ2-2; 7 bases are shared with TRBD1. Germline-derived CDR1 and CDR2 are SGHVS and FQNEAQ. The length of the CDR3 is 16 residues. With 1 base clipped from V and 6 bases from J, the junction kept 8 bases outside the gene matches. The CDR3 nucleotides are TGTGCCAGCAGCTTAGGAGTTACAGGGGTTCCCGGGGAGCTGTTTTTT. Residues: CASSLGVTGVPGELFF. The full variable domain, its missing parts supplied by reference TRBV7-8 and TRBJ2-2, is GAGVSQSPRYKVAKRGQDVALRCDPISGHVSLFWYQQALGQGPEFLTYFQNEAQLDKSGLPSDRFFAERPEGSVSTLKIQRTQQEDSAVYLCASSLGVTGVPGELFFGEGSRLTVL.

This clonotype was found a few times. This chain uses TRBV10-3 with TRBJ1-2; TRBD1 might be the D (5 bases). Germline lookup yields CDR1 ENHRY and CDR2 SYGVKD. CDR3 size: 16 residues. The ends were cut back, 3 bases at V and 6 bases at J, with 20 bases in the middle. CDR3 sequence: CAISDTRATEVDGYTF. The CDR3 nucleotides read TGTGCCATCAGTGACACTCGGGCGACAGAAGTTGATGGCTACACCTTC.

This clonotype was seen repeatedly, ten times or more. The chain uses TRBV28 and TRBJ2-3; weak D call: TRBD2 (6 bases). This CDR3 has 15 residues. V lost 5 bases to trimming and J lost 4 bases, with 16 bases between them. CDR1 and CDR2 (germline): MDHEN, SYDVKM. The CDR3 protein is CASSALGEVSDTQYF. Written as DNA, the CDR3 is TGTGCCAGCAGTGCCCTGGGGGAGGTTTCAGATACGCAGTATTTT.

This clonotype was seen at least ten times. The chain combines TRBV20-1 with TRBJ2-7; TRBD2 agrees at 13 bases. Germline V gene lookup returns CDR1 DFQATT and CDR2 SNEGSKA (reference sequence). V trimming: 2 bases; J trimming: 7 bases; junction bases outside the gene matches: 11. This CDR3 spans 16 amino acids. CDR3: CSARKHGLAGVREQYF. The CDR3 DNA reads TGCAGTGCTAGAAAACACGGACTAGCGGGAGTTAGGGAGCAGTACTTC.

Only a few counts were recorded for this clonotype. The gene calls are TRBV15 and TRBJ2-7; 9 bases map to TRBD1. J lost 5 bases, V lost 11 bases, and 10 bases had no gene match. Germline V gene data show CDR1 as LNHNV and CDR2 as YYDKDF (reference sequence). The CDR3 runs 13 residues. Written as DNA, the CDR3 is TGTGCCTCCTCACAGGGGGCGCGGGACGAGCAGTACTTC. This gives the protein CASSQGARDEQYF.

This clonotype was counted many times. J is TRBJ2-7 and V is TRBV24-1; maybe TRBD1 (6 bases). Trimming removed 2 bases at V and 5 bases at J, with 9 bases between. The germline gives CDR1 KGHDR, CDR2 SFDVKD. This CDR3 is 13 amino acids long. CDR3 protein: CATSDSRTDEQYF. The CDR3 coding sequence is TGTGCCACCAGTGATTCTCGGACAGACGAGCAGTACTTC.